Below are 23 T cell receptor beta chains sequenced from a single sample in a study of Graves' ophthalmopathy and Graves' hyperthyroidism. For repertoire sequencing, the TCR beta CDR3 regions were amplified from RNA transcripts. Scientists carried out first-round RT-PCR using HTBI primers and then a second-round multiplex PCR. Using its own MiXCR run on the multiplex PCR reads, TCRdb lists one record per CDR3 protein. Of 220,000 or so distinct CDR3 sequences in the sample, about 22% are singletons; the top ten hold roughly 39%. The sequenced sample was peripheral blood. The receptors stem from a woman between 45 and 60 years old with Graves' ophthalmopathy.

This clonotype was seen ten or more times. This chain connects TRBV20-1 to TRBJ2-6, with unresolved D. Germline V lookup: CDR1 DFQATT, CDR2 SNEGSKA (reference sequence). CDR3 length: 14 amino acids. V dropped 2 bases and J dropped 4 bases, with 9 bases sitting between them. CDR3 protein: CSARPPGGANVLTF. CDR3 nucleotide sequence: TGCAGTGCTAGACCCCCTGGGGGGGCCAACGTCCTGACTTTC.

This rearrangement joins TRBV7-9 to TRBJ2-7; TRBD1 agrees at 8 bases. The CDR3 has 14 amino acids. The germline gives CDR1 SEHNR, CDR2 FQNEAQ (reference sequence). The junction had 4 bases not matched to a gene; V was cut back by 5 bases and J by 1 base. CDR3 nucleotide sequence: TGTGCCAGCAGCCACAGGGGGGTATCCTACGAGCAGTACTTC. Protein sequence: CASSHRGVSYEQYF.

In DNA form, the CDR3 reads TGTGCCATCAGTGAAAGAGCGGGAGGGGTAGACAAAAACATTCAGTACTTC. Its protein is CAISERAGGVDKNIQYF. The rearrangement links TRBV10-3 to TRBJ2-4; 10 bases are shared with TRBD2. V was clipped by 3 bases and J by 3 bases; unmatched bases: 8. The germline V gene encodes CDR1 ENHRY and CDR2 SYGVKD. The CDR3 runs to 17 residues.

This clonotype occurred many times. The chain recombines TRBV25-1 with TRBJ1-1, with D possibly being TRBD1 (6 bases). Germline CDR1 MGHDK, CDR2 SYGVNS. Trimming pared 2 bases from V and 10 bases from J, leaving 14 bases between. The CDR3 sequence is 13 residues long. CDR3 nucleotides: TGTGCCAGCAGTGAAGGGGGCATGTACGGAGCTTTCTTT. Its protein is CASSEGGMYGAFF.

This clonotype turned up a few times. This may come from a read error, since a much larger clone is one base off. The conserved closing phenylalanine or tryptophan is absent in this CDR3, likely reflecting a read error. The rearrangement joins TRBV11-2 to TRBJ1-2; D remains unclear. Germline V CDR1 and CDR2: SGHAT, FQNNGV. Trimming pared 5 bases from V and 2 bases from J, leaving 9 bases between. This CDR3 contains 13 residues. The CDR3 here is CASSPRPNYGYTL. The CDR3 DNA sequence: TGTGCCAGCAGCCCCCGGCCCAACTATGGCTACACCCTC.

This clonotype was seen repeatedly, ten times or more. The chain carries TRBV4-1 and TRBJ2-5; weak D call: TRBD2 (5 bases). Germline V gene sequence: CDR1 MGHRA, CDR2 YSYEKL. V dropped 3 bases and J dropped 1 base, with 9 bases sitting between them. There are 14 residues in the CDR3. CDR3 region: CASSQERSQETQYF. CDR3 in DNA: TGCGCCAGCAGCCAGGAGCGGAGCCAAGAGACCCAGTACTTC.

This clonotype was detected many times. The chain employs TRBV27 and TRBJ2-7, with 7 bases matching TRBD1. The CDR3 extends over 17 amino acids. CDR1 and CDR2 from the germline V gene are MNHEY and SMNVEV (reference sequence). The ends lost 3 bases at V and 2 bases at J; junction bases unmatched: 13. CDR3 protein: CASSLPGHPGTAYEQYF. The CDR3 DNA sequence: TGTGCCAGCAGTTTGCCGGGTCACCCCGGGACAGCCTACGAGCAGTACTTC.

In its sample, this clonotype was seen many times. The genes are TRBV29-1 and TRBJ2-7, with 9 bases identical to TRBD1. Losses at the gene ends were 1 base for V and 4 bases for J; bases not matched to a gene: 2. The CDR3 extends over 13 amino acids. The V gene's germline CDR1 is SQVTM and CDR2 ANQGSEA. CDR3 nucleotide sequence: TGCAGCGTTGAAGGGACAGGGGATTACGAGCAGTACTTC. This sequence encodes CSVEGTGDYEQYF.

This chain uses TRBV2 with TRBJ2-2; possible D gene TRBD1, 5 bases. Germline CDR1 reads SNHLY; CDR2 reads FYNNEI. The length of the CDR3 is 14 residues. The V gene lost 2 bases and the J gene lost 4 bases, with 8 bases spanning the gap. The CDR3 spells CASSEKGSTGELFF. CDR3 nucleotide sequence: TGTGCCAGCAGTGAAAAGGGGTCCACCGGGGAGCTGTTTTTT.

The table lists this clonotype with many counts. The chain carries TRBV11-1 and TRBJ1-3, with no clear D. The CDR3 consists of 16 residues. CDR1 and CDR2 from the germline V gene are SGHAT and FQDESV (reference sequence). Trimming cost V 4 bases and J 0 bases, with 13 bases left between them. CDR3 in amino acids: CASSSTDTSSGNTIYF. The CDR3 nucleotides read TGTGCCAGCAGCTCTACCGACACGAGCTCTGGAAACACCATATATTTT.

This clonotype showed up many times. The chain links TRBV7-9 to TRBJ1-1; D not certain. Germline V gives CDR1 SEHNR, CDR2 FQNEAQ (reference sequence). This CDR3 is built from 12 residues. V lost 2 bases and J lost 8, with 9 bases in between. The DNA of the CDR3 is TGTGCCAGCAGCTTAAACACCCCCGAAGCTTTCTTT. Protein sequence: CASSLNTPEAFF.

This clonotype came up many times. The chain links TRBV20-1 to TRBJ1-3; no definite D call. V lost 0 bases to trimming and J lost 0 bases, with 9 bases between them. Germline V gene sequence: CDR1 DFQATT, CDR2 SNEGSKA (reference sequence). The CDR3 is made up of 15 amino acids. CDR3 in DNA: TGCAGTGCTAGAGATACTTGGAGCTCTGGAAACACCATATATTTT. It encodes CSARDTWSSGNTIYF.

This clonotype was counted many times. The chain uses TRBV24-1 and TRBJ2-7, with 8 positions matching TRBD1. Germline CDR1 is KGHDR and CDR2 is SFDVKD. The V and J ends lost 2 bases and 3 bases, in that order; junction bases with no gene match: 5. The CDR3 totals 15 residues. CDR3 DNA sequence: TGTGCCACCAGTGATTCAACAGGGGGGCGCTACGAGCAGTACTTC. It codes for CATSDSTGGRYEQYF.

The V and J genes are TRBV10-1 and TRBJ1-1; 8 bases map to TRBD1. Germline trimming cut 6 bases from V and 3 bases from J; bases unmatched to any gene: 3. Germline CDR1 WNHNN, CDR2 SYGVQD (reference sequence). The length of the CDR3 is 13 residues. CDR3 loop: CASSGQGHTEAFF. In nucleotides, the CDR3 is TGCGCCAGCAGCGGACAGGGCCACACTGAAGCTTTCTTT.

This clonotype showed up many times. The rearrangement uses TRBV19 and TRBJ1-2, with 7 bases that match TRBD1. CDR1 and CDR2 from the germline V gene are LNHDA and SQIVND (reference sequence). CDR3 length equals 15 residues. The junction had 8 bases not matched to a gene; V was cut back by 3 bases and J by 4 bases. In DNA form, the CDR3 reads TGTGCCAGTAGTATCTCGGCAGGGGGAACCTATGGCTACACCTTC. This sequence encodes CASSISAGGTYGYTF.

The table lists this clonotype with many counts. The gene calls are TRBV28 and TRBJ1-1; TRBD1 is a possible D gene (5 bases). CDR3 length: 15 amino acids. Germline lookup yields CDR1 MDHEN and CDR2 SYDVKM. Trimming left V 3 bases short and J 3 bases short, with 14 bases between. The CDR3 bases are TGTGCCAGCAGTTTGGGGGTGTGGATGTACACTGAAGCTTTCTTT. Translating it yields CASSLGVWMYTEAFF.

This clonotype was observed many times. The chain joins TRBV7-8 to TRBJ2-7, with D hard to call. CDR1 and CDR2 (germline): SGHVS, FQNEAQ. The CDR3 consists of 13 residues. Trimming removed 2 bases from V and 2 bases from J, with 7 bases in between. The CDR3 nucleotides are TGTGCCAGCAGCTTACGCGGTCCCTACGAGCAGTACTTC. Translation gives CASSLRGPYEQYF.

In its sample, this clonotype was seen many times. The chain recombines TRBV18 with TRBJ1-1; no clear D. V was clipped by 1 base and J by 4 bases, with 10 bases between them. Germline lookup yields CDR1 KGHSH and CDR2 LQKENI. This CDR3 has 14 amino acids. This CDR3 is CASSPRSLGTEAFF. CDR3 nucleotides: TGTGCCAGCTCACCACGTAGCCTGGGCACTGAAGCTTTCTTT.

This clonotype was seen many times. The chain joins TRBV5-1 to TRBJ1-1; perhaps TRBD1 as D (6 bases). CDR1 SGHRS and CDR2 YFSETQ come from the germline V gene. This CDR3 is 15 amino acids long. V gave up 0 bases and J gave up 4 bases, with 13 bases separating them. CDR3 region: CASSLVQGPGTEAFF. The CDR3 bases are TGCGCCAGCAGCTTGGTGCAGGGGCCGGGCACTGAAGCTTTCTTT.

This clonotype was observed at least ten times. J is TRBJ2-7 and V is TRBV5-4, with 12 bases that match TRBD1. Germline CDR1 SGHNT, CDR2 YYREEE (reference sequence). The CDR3 length is 17 residues. The ends lost 3 bases at V and 5 bases at J; junction bases unmatched: 12. For the CDR3, the DNA is TGTGCCAGCAGCTCGATGCGTTCCGGGACAGGGGGCAACGAGCAGTACTTC. Encoded protein: CASSSMRSGTGGNEQYF.

This clonotype was seen many times. The V gene is TRBV20-1, the J gene TRBJ2-7; 7 positions match TRBD2. Germline V CDR1 and CDR2: DFQATT, SNEGSKA (reference sequence). This CDR3 has 12 amino acids. Trimming took 7 bases from V and 5 from J; bases not matched to a gene: 8. The CDR3 bases are TGCAGTGGGGCGGGAGTCGTCCACGAGCAGTACTTC. This codes for CSGAGVVHEQYF.

This clonotype was seen repeatedly, ten times or more. The chain links TRBV20-1 to TRBJ2-1; unclear D gene. This CDR3 comprises 14 residues. V was trimmed by 0 bases and J by 6 bases, leaving 12 bases between them. Germline V gene lookup returns CDR1 DFQATT and CDR2 SNEGSKA (reference sequence). CDR3 bases: TGCAGTGCTAGAGATCAAAGGAGACCCAATGAGCAGTTCTTC. This sequence encodes CSARDQRRPNEQFF.

This clonotype occurred many times. The chain carries TRBV12-3 or TRBV12-4 and TRBJ1-1; 7 nucleotides align to TRBD1. Trimming took 6 bases from V and 2 from J; bases not matched to a gene: 9. The CDR3 consists of 15 residues. In DNA form, the CDR3 reads TGTGCCAGCAGAACCAACAGGGGCCTTAACACTGAAGCTTTCTTT. Protein product: CASRTNRGLNTEAFF.